Each of the 27 T cell receptor beta chains below was sequenced from the same sample in a study of blood T cells in healthy people across ages. The use of a sample-barcoded 5' primer and a J-beta primer mix characterized a second PCR of about 7 to 12 cycles. TCRdb analysed the 5' RACE reads with MiXCR anew, one entry per CDR3 protein. The data show approximately 690,000 distinct CDR3 sequences, approximately 59% seen once. Input material: blood. The source of these receptors is a man aged 60-69 years in good health.

The rearrangement uses TRBV15 and TRBJ2-5, with 7 bases that match TRBD2. CDR3 length: 15 amino acids. Looked up from germline, CDR1 is LNHNV and CDR2 is YYDKDF (reference sequence). The junction had 4 bases not matched to a gene; V was cut back by 1 base and J by 2 bases. CDR3 bases: TGTGCCACCAGCAGAGGCGGCGGGGGTCAAGAGACCCAGTACTTC. Translation: CATSRGGGGQETQYF.

This clonotype was recorded many times. V gene TRBV5-1 combines with J gene TRBJ2-6; the D gene is possibly TRBD2 (5 bases). The germline V and J ends were trimmed by 2 bases and 3 bases, with 6 bases remaining between them. Germline CDR1 SGHRS, CDR2 YFSETQ. This CDR3 is 14 amino acids long. The CDR3 DNA reads as TGCGCCAGCAGCTTTGAGGGTGGGGCCAACGTCCTGACTTTC. Translating it yields CASSFEGGANVLTF.

This clonotype has just a few counts. The J gene is TRBJ2-7, the V gene TRBV6-5, with D possibly being TRBD1 (6 bases). Germline CDR1 is MNHEY and CDR2 is SVGAGI. V dropped 2 bases and J dropped 3 bases, with 11 bases sitting between them. The CDR3 is 14 residues long. The CDR3 sequence is CASSYNTGHYEQYF. CDR3 DNA sequence: TGTGCCAGCAGTTACAACACAGGGCACTACGAGCAGTACTTC.

Many counts were recorded for this clonotype. This chain joins TRBV7-2 and TRBJ1-5; no clear D gene. The CDR3 extends over 13 amino acids. With 5 bases removed from V and 2 bases from J, the gap between germline ends came to 7 bases. Germline lookup yields CDR1 SGHTA and CDR2 FQGNSA. DNA of the CDR3: TGTGCCAGCAGCCCTGATCGCAATCAGCCCCAGCATTTT. It translates to CASSPDRNQPQHF.

V and J are TRBV4-2 and TRBJ1-2, with D possibly matching TRBD1 (6 bases). Trimming took off 3 bases at V and 7 bases at J, with 12 bases between the two ends. CDR3 length: 13 residues. Germline lookup yields CDR1 LGHNA and CDR2 YNFKEQ. CDR3 in DNA: TGTGCCAGCAGCCACACAGGGAGAGGTGGCTACACCTTC. It codes for CASSHTGRGGYTF.

CDR3 nucleotide sequence: TGTGCCAGCAGCCAAGTGGGGGCAGGGCCCTATGGCTACACCTTC. This sequence encodes CASSQVGAGPYGYTF. V and J are TRBV14 and TRBJ1-2; D perhaps matches TRBD1 (6 bases). Trimming took off 1 base at V and 4 bases at J, with 13 bases between the two ends. Germline loops: CDR1 SGHDN, CDR2 FVKESK. The CDR3 sequence is 15 residues long.

The chain carries TRBV7-8 and TRBJ2-4; TRBD1 matches at 9 bases. The CDR3 loop spans 14 amino acids. Germline CDR1 is SGHVS and CDR2 is FQNEAQ. V lost 5 bases, J lost 13 bases, and 12 bases stayed unmatched. This CDR3 reads CASSDYRGPYGQYF. The CDR3 DNA sequence: TGTGCCAGCAGCGACTACAGGGGGCCATACGGGCAGTACTTC.

V gene TRBV29-1 combines with J gene TRBJ1-2; D uncertain. Between the trimmed V and J ends, which lost 0 bases and 12 bases, there was a span of 14 bases. Germline-derived CDR1 and CDR2 are SQVTM and ANQGSEA. The CDR3 loop spans 12 amino acids. Here the CDR3 DNA reads TGCAGCGTTGAAGAGCAAGAAACAGCCGACACCTTC. It yields the protein CSVEEQETADTF.

The chain links TRBV11-1 to TRBJ2-7; D possibly corresponds to TRBD2 (5 bases). The germline V gene encodes CDR1 SGHAT and CDR2 FQDESV (reference sequence). V lost 7 bases, J lost 4 bases, and 8 bases lay in between. The CDR3 has 11 amino acids. This CDR3 is CASTRGYEQYF. DNA of the CDR3: TGTGCCAGCACCCGGGGATACGAGCAGTACTTC.

V gene TRBV12-3 or TRBV12-4 combines with J gene TRBJ2-5; D is ambiguous. The CDR3 extends over 13 amino acids. The ends were cut back, 7 bases at V and 1 base at J, with 10 bases in the middle. The CDR3 DNA follows: TGTGCCAGCATTGGGCCTACCCAAGAGACCCAGTACTTC. This codes for CASIGPTQETQYF.

V is TRBV14 and J is TRBJ2-3; D may be TRBD1 (5 bases). The CDR3 covers 15 residues. The germline V gene encodes CDR1 SGHDN and CDR2 FVKESK. V lost 1 base and J 2 bases, leaving 10 bases between the germline ends. The CDR3 DNA reads as TGTGCCAGCAGCCAAGTGCCAGGGTTCACAGATACGCAGTATTTT. Translation gives CASSQVPGFTDTQYF.

This chain uses TRBV2 with TRBJ1-4; D remains ambiguous. The CDR3 is 12 amino acids. Germline CDR1 SNHLY, CDR2 FYNNEI. The V end was cut by 10 bases, the J end by 11 bases, with 17 bases between. The CDR3 sequence: CATGPERGKLFF. The CDR3 nucleotides read TGTGCCACCGGACCTGAGCGAGGGAAACTGTTTTTT.

The chain couples TRBV24-1 to TRBJ2-3; D may be TRBD1 or TRBD2 (5 bases each). Trimming left V 3 bases short and J 4 bases short, with 10 bases between. CDR3 length equals 14 residues. Looked up from germline, CDR1 is KGHDR and CDR2 is SFDVKD. As DNA, the CDR3 is TGTGCCACCAGTGATGCCGGGGCATCAGATACGCAGTATTTT. Amino acid sequence: CATSDAGASDTQYF.

V gene TRBV20-1 combines with J gene TRBJ2-3; no definite D call. The V gene lost 3 bases and the J gene lost 4 bases, with 8 bases spanning the gap. Germline CDR1 DFQATT, CDR2 SNEGSKA (reference sequence). The CDR3 runs to 12 residues. The CDR3 sequence: CSASGQADTQYF. The DNA for the CDR3 is TGCAGTGCTAGCGGGCAGGCAGATACGCAGTATTTT.

This rearrangement joins TRBV7-2 to TRBJ1-1, with D tentatively TRBD1 (6 bases). V lost 5 bases to trimming and J lost 6 bases, with 16 bases between them. The CDR3 consists of 14 residues. Germline loops: CDR1 SGHTA, CDR2 FQGNSA. CDR3 residues: CASSPIDRLAEAFF. In DNA form, the CDR3 reads TGTGCCAGCAGCCCAATTGACAGGCTCGCTGAAGCTTTCTTT. Filled out from reference TRBV7-2 and TRBJ1-1, the complete variable domain reads GAGVSQSPSNKVTEKGKDVELRCDPISGHTALYWYRQSLGQGLEFLIYFQGNSAPDKSGLPSDRFSAERTGGSVSTLTIQRTQQEDSAVYLCASSPIDRLAEAFFGQGTRLTVV.

The V gene is TRBV5-6, the J gene TRBJ2-6; D remains unclear. V was trimmed by 2 bases and J by 0 bases, leaving 9 bases between them. The CDR3 runs to 16 residues. Per germline, CDR1 SGHDT and CDR2 YYEEEE. The CDR3 DNA reads as TGTGCCAGCAGCTTTAAGGGAAGCTCTGGGGCCAACGTCCTGACTTTC. Its translation is CASSFKGSSGANVLTF.

Only a few counts were recorded for this clonotype. Germline and junction disagree at one end, which may indicate a read error. Here the CDR3 reads CASSQTGHKDTEAFF. In nucleotides, the CDR3 is TGTGCCAGCAGCCAGACGGGACACAAGGACACTGAGGCTTTCTTT. This sequence joins TRBV4-2 and TRBJ1-1; D is perhaps TRBD1 (6 bases). CDR1 LGHNA and CDR2 YNFKEQ come from the germline V gene. CDR3 length: 15 residues.

The chain has TRBV4-2 and TRBJ2-7; 10 bases map to TRBD1. CDR3 length equals 16 residues. Germline CDR1 and CDR2: LGHNA and YNFKEQ. V lost 2 bases, J lost 4 bases, and 8 bases stayed unmatched. CDR3 region: CASSQPPGQGIYEQYF. The CDR3 nucleotides are TGTGCCAGCAGCCAACCCCCGGGACAGGGGATTTACGAGCAGTACTTC.

V gene TRBV6-2 or TRBV6-3 combines with J gene TRBJ2-6; D is possibly TRBD1 (5 bases). CDR1 MNHEY and CDR2 SVGEGT come from the germline V gene. This CDR3 has 18 amino acids. The germline V and J ends were trimmed by 2 bases and 0 bases, with 14 bases remaining between them. The CDR3: CASSYDPREGSGANVLTF. CDR3 nucleotide sequence: TGTGCCAGCAGTTACGATCCCAGGGAAGGCTCTGGGGCCAACGTCCTGACTTTC.

J is TRBJ2-1 and V is TRBV4-2; TRBD2 agrees at 9 bases. The CDR3 length is 17 residues. The germline gives CDR1 LGHNA, CDR2 YNFKEQ. Trimming cost V 0 bases and J 6 bases; bases outside gene matches: 9. The CDR3 is CASSQEVAAGGRNEQFF. The CDR3 coding sequence is TGTGCCAGCAGCCAAGAGGTGGCGGCGGGGGGGCGCAATGAGCAGTTCTTC.

The chain links TRBV29-1 to TRBJ2-5; D possibly corresponds to TRBD2 (6 bases). The CDR3 consists of 14 residues. Germline CDR1 reads SQVTM; CDR2 reads ANQGSEA. V was clipped by 4 bases and J by 5 bases, with 17 bases between them. The CDR3 spells CSVVVSGLGETQYF. CDR3 nucleotide sequence: TGCAGCGTTGTTGTCAGCGGGCTCGGGGAGACCCAGTACTTC.

This clonotype has only a few counts. The chain employs TRBV12-3 or TRBV12-4 and TRBJ2-5; D is perhaps TRBD1 (5 bases). The CDR3 covers 14 residues. With 7 bases removed from V and 2 bases from J, the gap between germline ends came to 14 bases. CDR3 region: CASTLGQHQETQYF. For the CDR3, the DNA is TGTGCCAGCACTCTGGGGCAGCATCAAGAGACCCAGTACTTC.

In this sample, this clonotype turned up a few times. The V call is TRBV10-3, the J call TRBJ2-7, with D possibly matching TRBD1 (5 bases). The CDR3 runs to 16 residues. Germline V lookup: CDR1 ENHRY, CDR2 SYGVKD. V was shortened by 0 bases and J by 5 bases, with 17 bases between the two germline ends. The CDR3: CAISESRQGDLNEQYF. The CDR3 DNA is TGTGCCATCAGTGAGTCGAGGCAAGGGGATCTCAACGAGCAGTACTTC.

The chain links TRBV9 to TRBJ2-2; the match to TRBD2 covers 10 bases. The trim removed 0 bases at V and 6 bases at J, leaving 5 bases unmatched. The CDR3 runs 16 residues. Germline V lookup: CDR1 SGDLS, CDR2 YYNGEE. DNA for the CDR3: TGTGCCAGCAGCGTAGGACTAGCGGGCGCACCCGGGGAGCTGTTTTTT. As protein: CASSVGLAGAPGELFF.

The rearrangement joins TRBV20-1 to TRBJ1-1; D perhaps matches TRBD1 (5 bases). Germline CDR1 reads DFQATT; CDR2 reads SNEGSKA (reference sequence). The CDR3 runs to 14 residues. V was cut by 6 bases and J by 0 bases, with 14 bases left in between. The CDR3 region has the DNA TGCAGTGCCCCCGCCGGGGGGATGAACACTGAAGCTTTCTTT. Translation: CSAPAGGMNTEAFF.

This chain links TRBV5-1 with TRBJ2-3, with 10 bases matching TRBD2. J lost 2 bases, V lost 3 bases, and 9 bases had no gene match. Germline CDR1 is SGHRS and CDR2 is YFSETQ. The CDR3 runs to 17 residues. In DNA, the CDR3 is TGCGCCAGCAGCTCAACCATAGCGGGGGGAACCACAGATACGCAGTATTTT. It yields the protein CASSSTIAGGTTDTQYF.

CDR3 nucleotides: TGTGCCAGCAGTTCGGACAGGCATAGCTACTATGGCTACACCTTC. Its translation: CASSSDRHSYYGYTF. V gene TRBV6-6 combines with J gene TRBJ1-2; 7 positions agree with TRBD1. Germline loops: CDR1 MNHNY, CDR2 SVGAGI (reference sequence). V lost 4 bases and J lost 3; bases outside the gene matches: 8. The CDR3 totals 15 residues.